This TCR beta chain was recovered during a study of control samples from healthy donors and cancer patients. V lost 0 bases and J lost 4, with 10 bases in between. The CDR3 is made up of 14 amino acids. Germline CDR1 SGHRS, CDR2 YFSETQ. Produced via immunoSEQ multiplex PCR; TCRdb's table is partial and in-frame only. The repertoire has around 80,000 clones, around nine tenths of them found once; the top ten carry more than 5.5%. This TCR was recovered from a woman aged 45-65 years in good health. Material: blood. The chain links TRBV5-1 to TRBJ1-2; TRBD1 might be the D (6 bases). The CDR3 is CASSLGQEIYGYTF. The CDR3 coding sequence is TGCGCCAGCAGCTTGGGACAGGAAATCTATGGCTACACCTTC.